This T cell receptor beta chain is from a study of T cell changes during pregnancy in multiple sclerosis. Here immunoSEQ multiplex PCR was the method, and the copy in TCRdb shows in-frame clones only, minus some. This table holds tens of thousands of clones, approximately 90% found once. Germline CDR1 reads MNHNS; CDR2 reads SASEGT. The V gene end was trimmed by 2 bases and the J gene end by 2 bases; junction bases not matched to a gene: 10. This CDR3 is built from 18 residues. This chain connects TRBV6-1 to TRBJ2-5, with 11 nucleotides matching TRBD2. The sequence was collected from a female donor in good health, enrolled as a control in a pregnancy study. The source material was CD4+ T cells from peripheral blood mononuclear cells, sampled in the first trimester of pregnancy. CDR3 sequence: CASSEMWGTSGGQETQYF. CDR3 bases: TGTGCCAGCAGTGAAATGTGGGGGACTAGCGGCGGTCAAGAGACCCAGTACTTC.